This T cell receptor (beta chain) stems from a study of metastatic and nonmetastatic thyroid tumors. About the research overall: Comparative analysis of repertoires was undertaken across blood and tumor or nodule tissue obtained from malignant and benign thyroid patients.

Only a few counts were recorded for this clone. The antigen is not known. Relative to the germline gene, one junction end is altered; a read error may explain this. Germline V gene data show CDR1 as MNHEY and CDR2 as SVGEGT. This CDR3 contains 15 residues. Points from the study as a whole: Relative to benign nodules, malignant thyroid tumors were reportedly characterized by significantly elevated TCR beta diversity in blood and tumor.

Per the original data handling: Construction of a distant-metastasis classifier for papillary thyroid cancer relied on CDR3 differences across clinicopathological groups. TCRdb redid the clone calls on the PCR reads using MiXCR. These V and J calls originate from TCRdb's pipeline instead of the authors' own analysis. Of approximately 30,000 clones listed, 3.7% are singletons. Thyroid surgery took place with no prior treatment in any patient. This chain links TRBV6-2 or TRBV6-3 with TRBJ2-1, with D possibly matching TRBD1 (6 bases). This clonotype originated in a male donor with papillary thyroid cancer or a benign thyroid nodule (not recorded which). Some clones in this sample may be carry-over from other donors' samples. The sequenced sample was blood. CDR3 region: CASSYGDTTYNEQFF. The CDR3 coding sequence is TGTGCCAGTAGTTATGGGGACACAACTTACAATGAGCAGTTCTTC.